The entry that follows covers one TCR beta chain sequence. Its binding antigen is unknown. No quality values exist for individual bases; no much larger clone is one base distant. The germline V gene specifies SGHAT as CDR1 and FQNNGV as CDR2. The cysteine opens and the phenylalanine closes a CDR3 of 18 amino acids. The entry retains the CDR3 DNA only, 54 bases that are in frame from base 1. Trimming takes 0 bases off V and 5 bases off J; junction bases not matched to a gene: 14. This specimen's time point label, per the study, means: about 28 days (+/-7) after the second vaccine dose. AZD1222 recipients with second doses at about 4 weeks or about 12 weeks were pooled, because spike-specific TCR depth and breadth did not differ between schedules. Vaccinee samples were obtained from the UK trials COV001 and COV002, which included a single-blind randomized controlled phase 2/3 trial of AZD1222 (ChAdOx1 nCoV-19) in healthy adults. Trial participant PBMC samples were collected at day 0 and day 28 after the second dose for TCRbeta chain sequencing.

The data were taken from a study of T cell responses to AZD1222 COVID-19 vaccine listed by TCRdb under 2021. For the study in its entirety: TCR sequencing was performed for some 250 trial participants, of whom about 210 were given two doses of AZD1222 and 26 were given two doses of MenACWY control vaccine. Enrollment into the trials was organized by age into subgroups of 18-55, 56-69 and 70-plus years, and those subgroups contained roughly 140, 27 and 60 TCR-sequenced participants, respectively.

Overall study outcomes, separate from this receptor: Spike-specific TCR breadth and depth rose significantly after two AZD1222 doses compared with day 0 and with MenACWY recipients. CD4 TCRs associated with the vaccine covered the entire spike protein, and the dominant responses were in regions 160-218 and 743-854. No day 14 peak-response samples were available, so repertoires were characterized only after the peak T cell response. The 56-69-year group was small, and its depth increase did not reach significance, likely because of low power. Most participants were white British and females outnumbered males, and the authors suggested that clonal diversity may have been underestimated. Only five or six AZD1222 recipients were SARS-CoV-2 seropositive at baseline, limiting conclusions about previously exposed vaccinees. Reportedly, almost half of the unique spike-specific TCRs recognized epitopes lying outside the regions that are mutated in the B.1.351 and B.1.1.7 variants.

The CDR3 regions of human TCRbeta chains were subjected to immunosequencing. On the study's bioinformatics: TCRs in the repertoires were matched against a reference library of SARS-CoV-2-specific TCRs that had been generated with the MIRA antigen-specificity platform. Breadth meant the fraction of unique TCRs that were SARS-CoV-2-associated, whereas depth meant the fraction of total T cells that were SARS-CoV-2-associated. Using the MIRA data, each spike-specific TCR was assigned both to the spike region to which the TCR was reactive and to a CD4 or CD8 class. Log10-transformed breadth and depth values were compared by one-way ANOVA with Sidak's multiple comparisons tests. Here the immuneACCESS table is served through TCRdb, limited to in-frame sequences with V and J called. Missing clones are a known gap in these copies; in checked studies unresolved V genes cover under half, and the rest lacks a known reason. V and J calls and clone size are as listed in that table; D and trimming were resolved from the DNA. The sample data list approximately 210,000 clones, and approximately 89% of these were observed just once. In total, the top ten clones hold roughly 3.5% of the sample.

The sequencing here drew on peripheral blood, taken 28 days after the second AZD1222 dose. The chain is made from TRBV11-2 and TRBJ1-2; 8 bases in between match TRBD1. This sequence was found in an adult who received the AZD1222 COVID-19 vaccine. The bases read TGTGCCAGCAGCTTAGAGTCAGCAGGGGGCAATAATCGTTATGGCTACACCTTC. The resulting protein is CASSLESAGGNNRYGYTF.